This T cell receptor beta chain was documented in a study of T cell changes during pregnancy in multiple sclerosis. Sequenced by immunoSEQ multiplex PCR; TCRdb stores in-frame clones only, minus some. The data show around 100,000 clones, around nine tenths seen once. Germline CDR1 SEHNR, CDR2 FQNEAQ (reference sequence). Trimming cost V 2 bases and J 0 bases, with 7 bases left between them. The CDR3 is made up of 15 amino acids. The clonotype was recovered from a female donor with multiple sclerosis, enrolled in a pregnancy study. This chain connects TRBV7-9 to TRBJ2-2; D is ambiguous. The sequencing used peripheral blood, collected in the third trimester of pregnancy. CDR3 bases: TGTGCCAGCAGCTTACAGACACCGAACACCGGGGAGCTGTTTTTT. As protein: CASSLQTPNTGELFF.